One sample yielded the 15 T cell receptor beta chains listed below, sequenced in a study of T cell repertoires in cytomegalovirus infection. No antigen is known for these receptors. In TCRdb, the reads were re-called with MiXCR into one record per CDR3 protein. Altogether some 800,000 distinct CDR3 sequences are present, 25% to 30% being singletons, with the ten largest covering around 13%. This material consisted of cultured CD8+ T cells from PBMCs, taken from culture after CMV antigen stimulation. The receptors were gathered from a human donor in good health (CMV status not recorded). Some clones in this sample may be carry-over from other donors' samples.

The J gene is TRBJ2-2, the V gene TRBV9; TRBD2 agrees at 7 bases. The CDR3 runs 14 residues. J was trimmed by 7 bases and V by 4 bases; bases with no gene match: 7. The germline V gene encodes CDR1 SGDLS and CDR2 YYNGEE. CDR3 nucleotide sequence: TGTGCCAGCAGCCCCTCCTGGGAGGGCGGGGAGCTGTTTTTT. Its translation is CASSPSWEGGELFF.

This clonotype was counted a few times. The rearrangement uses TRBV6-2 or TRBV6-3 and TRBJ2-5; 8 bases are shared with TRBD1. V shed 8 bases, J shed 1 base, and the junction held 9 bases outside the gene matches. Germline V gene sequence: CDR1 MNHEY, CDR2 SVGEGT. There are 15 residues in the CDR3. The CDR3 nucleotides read TGTGCCAGCGTCTTGCGGACAGGGACCCAAGAGACCCAGTACTTC. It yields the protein CASVLRTGTQETQYF.

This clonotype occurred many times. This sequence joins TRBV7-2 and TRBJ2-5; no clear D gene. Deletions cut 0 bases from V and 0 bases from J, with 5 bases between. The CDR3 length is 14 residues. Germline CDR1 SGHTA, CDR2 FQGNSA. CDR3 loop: CASSLADDQETQYF. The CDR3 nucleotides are TGTGCCAGCAGCTTAGCGGACGACCAAGAGACCCAGTACTTC.

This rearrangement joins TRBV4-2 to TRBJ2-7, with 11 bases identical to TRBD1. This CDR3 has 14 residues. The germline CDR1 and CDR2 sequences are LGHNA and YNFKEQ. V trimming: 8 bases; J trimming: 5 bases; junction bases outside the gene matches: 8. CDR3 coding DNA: TGTGCCAGCGGTGCAAGGACAGGGGGCCACGAGCAGTACTTC. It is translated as CASGARTGGHEQYF.

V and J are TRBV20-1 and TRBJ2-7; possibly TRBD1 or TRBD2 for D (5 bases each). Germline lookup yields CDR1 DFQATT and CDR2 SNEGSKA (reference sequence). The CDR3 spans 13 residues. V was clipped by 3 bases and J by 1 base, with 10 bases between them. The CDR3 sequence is CSASPWGSYEQYF. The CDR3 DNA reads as TGCAGTGCTAGTCCCTGGGGGTCCTACGAGCAGTACTTC.

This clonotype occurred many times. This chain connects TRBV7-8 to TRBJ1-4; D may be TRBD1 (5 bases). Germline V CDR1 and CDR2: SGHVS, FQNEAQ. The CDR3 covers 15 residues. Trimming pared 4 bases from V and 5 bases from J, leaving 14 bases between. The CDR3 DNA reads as TGTGCCAGCAGCTCCTCGGCAGAGGGGAATGAAAAACTGTTTTTT. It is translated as CASSSSAEGNEKLFF.

CDR3 coding DNA: TGTGCCAGCAGCCGGCGCAGGCCCCCGAACACTGAAGCTTTCTTT. The encoded protein is CASSRRRPPNTEAFF. V and J are TRBV7-6 and TRBJ1-1; the D is unclear. Deletions cut 5 bases from V and 1 base from J, with 14 bases between. This CDR3 region has 15 residues. The germline V gene encodes CDR1 SGHVS and CDR2 FNYEAQ.

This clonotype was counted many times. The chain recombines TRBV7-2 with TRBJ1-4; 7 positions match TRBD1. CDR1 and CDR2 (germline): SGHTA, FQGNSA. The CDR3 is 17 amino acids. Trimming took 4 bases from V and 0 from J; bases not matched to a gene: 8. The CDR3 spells CASSSRQGVATNEKLFF. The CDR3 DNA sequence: TGTGCCAGCAGCTCCCGACAGGGTGTTGCAACTAATGAAAAACTGTTTTTT.

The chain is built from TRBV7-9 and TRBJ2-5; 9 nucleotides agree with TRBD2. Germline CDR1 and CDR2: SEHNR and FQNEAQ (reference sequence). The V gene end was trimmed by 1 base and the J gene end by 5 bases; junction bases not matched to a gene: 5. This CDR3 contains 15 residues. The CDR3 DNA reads TGTGCCAGCAGCTTAGTCGTAGCGGGGGAGGAGACCCAGTACTTC. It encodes CASSLVVAGEETQYF.

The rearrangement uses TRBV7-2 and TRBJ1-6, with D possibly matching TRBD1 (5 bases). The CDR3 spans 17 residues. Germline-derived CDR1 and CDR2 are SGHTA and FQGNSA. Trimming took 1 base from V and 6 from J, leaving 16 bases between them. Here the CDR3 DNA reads TGTGCCAGCAGCTTAGGCGATCCGGGACCGCGTAATTCACCCCTCCACTTT. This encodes CASSLGDPGPRNSPLHF.

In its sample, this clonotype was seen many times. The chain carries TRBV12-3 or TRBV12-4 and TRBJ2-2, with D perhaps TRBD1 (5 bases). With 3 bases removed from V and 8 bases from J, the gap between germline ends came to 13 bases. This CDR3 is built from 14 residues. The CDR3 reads CASSFLPGLGELFF. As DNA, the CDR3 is TGTGCCAGCAGTTTCCTCCCAGGGTTGGGGGAGCTGTTTTTT.

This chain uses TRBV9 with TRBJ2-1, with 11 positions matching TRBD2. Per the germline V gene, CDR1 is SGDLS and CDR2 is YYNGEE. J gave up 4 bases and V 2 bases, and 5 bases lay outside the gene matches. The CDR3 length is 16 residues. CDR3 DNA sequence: TGTGCCAGCAGCGTTAAACTAGCGGGGGAATACAATGAGCAGTTCTTC. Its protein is CASSVKLAGEYNEQFF.

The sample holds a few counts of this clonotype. The CDR3 sequence: CASSLGWNTGELFF. CDR3 in DNA: TGTGCCAGCAGTTTAGGATGGAACACCGGGGAGCTGTTTTTT. This chain connects TRBV27 to TRBJ2-2, with D uncertain. Germline values: CDR1 MNHEY, CDR2 SMNVEV (reference sequence). Trimming removed 2 bases from V and 1 base from J, with 5 bases in between. The CDR3 runs to 14 residues.

This CDR3 is CASSLTLSSGELFF. CDR3 DNA: TGTGCCAGCAGCTTAACCCTGTCGAGCGGGGAGCTGTTTTTT. V gene TRBV5-4 combines with J gene TRBJ2-2; no clear D. Germline V CDR1 and CDR2: SGHNT, YYREEE (reference sequence). The CDR3 loop spans 14 amino acids. V was shortened by 2 bases and J by 7 bases, with 12 bases between the two germline ends.

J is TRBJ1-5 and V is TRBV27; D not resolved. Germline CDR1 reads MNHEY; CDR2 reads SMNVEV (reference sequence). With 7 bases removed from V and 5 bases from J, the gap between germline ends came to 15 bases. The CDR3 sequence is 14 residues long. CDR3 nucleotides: TGTGCCAGCAAAAGACGCCTGGGCGATCAGCCCCAGCATTTT. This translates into CASKRRLGDQPQHF.